One TCR beta chain is described in this entry. Antigen unknown. The record originates from a study of post-analysis software for immune sequencing data. For the study at large: Recorded disease courses covered relapsing-remitting, secondary progressive and progressive-relapsing multiple sclerosis. Some patients had no subtype annotation.

Study-wide results and limits: The study found significantly lower normalized Chao1 diversity in multiple sclerosis patients than in controls. Roughly five TRBV segments, including TRBV5-6, TRBV5-1 and TRBV20-1, were more frequent in patients than controls. By F measure, strong co-clustering occurred among samples prepared in the same batch.

Prepared TCR beta cDNA libraries contained unique molecular identifiers. Out of 1 to 10 million T cells, some 500,000 cDNA molecules were generated. MiXCR, applied by TCRdb to the PCR reads, yields one record per CDR3 protein. Of fewer than 850,000 distinct CDR3 sequences in the sample, about 27% were seen once. From germline, CDR1 is SGHAT and CDR2 FQNNGV. The J segment lost 0 bases and the V segment lost 5 bases, leaving 10 bases of the junction unmatched. This CDR3 is 17 amino acids long. Sequenced material: blood. The TCR originated in a girl between 5 and 17 years old with multiple sclerosis. The gene calls are TRBV11-2 and TRBJ2-1; 7 bases map to TRBD1. CDR3 loop: CASSPGIWDSSYNEQFF. The CDR3, as DNA: TGTGCCAGCAGCCCGGGCATTTGGGACAGCTCCTACAATGAGCAGTTCTTC.